This T cell receptor (beta chain) derives from a study of T-cell reconstitution after alpha-beta-depleted transplantation in children. Molecular barcoding with unique molecular identifiers was used for the TCRbeta library. TCRdb passed the PCR reads through MiXCR, listing each CDR3 protein once. The sample records around 600,000 distinct CDR3 sequences, about 10% being singletons. CDR1 is DFQATT, CDR2 SNEGSKA, per germline (reference sequence). Trimming took 7 bases from V and 3 from J, leaving 19 bases between them. The CDR3 covers 14 residues. This clonotype was seen repeatedly, ten times or more. This receptor was taken from a human donor who donated a stem cell graft to a child with acute myeloid leukemia. This material consisted of PBMCs from the stem cell graft donor, taken from the stem cell graft. V is TRBV20-1 and J is TRBJ2-7; tentatively, D is TRBD1 (5 bases). CDR3 bases: TGCAGTGGGGCGACAGCCGACTCTCTCTACGAGCAGTACTTC. Protein: CSGATADSLYEQYF.